This TCR beta chain was sequenced in a study of long-term antiretroviral therapy in people with HIV. Study-wide results and caveats: HIV repertoires had narrower CDR3 length ranges than controls. Data on ART adherence, viral resistance or therapy changes were unavailable.

The run of the v3.0 immunoSEQ assay was at survey level. Clones were sequenced by immunoSEQ multiplex PCR, and TCRdb holds only the in-frame ones, with some missing. The sample has fewer than 25,000 clones; about 85% are singletons. This clone was detected only a few times. What it recognizes is unknown. Inclusion required at least two post-ART and at least one pre-ART PBMC samples. The sequenced sample was unsorted PBMCs, obtained 1.9 years after starting antiretroviral therapy. The clonotype originates from a woman between 50 and 59 years old with HIV.

Here the CDR3 reads CAWSVWGASHSPLHF. The DNA for the CDR3 is TGTGCCTGGAGTGTTTGGGGGGCGTCGCATTCACCCCTCCACTTT. This chain joins TRBV30 and TRBJ1-6; perhaps TRBD1 as D (6 bases). CDR3 length equals 15 residues. Germline values: CDR1 GTSNPN, CDR2 SVGIG (reference sequence). V shed 0 bases and J shed 8 bases, with 14 bases lying between them.